This TCR beta chain was identified in a study of T cell changes during pregnancy in multiple sclerosis. In germline, CDR1 is SGDLS, CDR2 YYNGEE. The CDR3 covers 16 residues. V was trimmed by 0 bases and J by 4 bases, leaving 16 bases between them. Libraries were prepared by immunoSEQ multiplex PCR; TCRdb keeps only in-frame clonotypes and omits some of them. The sample includes roughly 22,000 clones, approximately 93% of them seen just once. The starting material was CD4+ T cells from peripheral blood mononuclear cells, obtained after pregnancy. The rearrangement joins TRBV9 to TRBJ1-1; weak D call: TRBD1 (5 bases). This TCR was recovered from a female donor in good health, enrolled as a control in a pregnancy study. CDR3 sequence reads: CASSVEKKGLSTEAFF. In DNA form, the CDR3 reads TGTGCCAGCAGCGTAGAAAAAAAGGGGTTGAGCACTGAAGCTTTCTTT.